The 17 T cell receptor beta chains listed next were all sequenced from one sample in a study of regulatory T cells in long-lasting Graves disease. Sequencing libraries for TCR beta were prepared with iRepertoire HTBI primers and Arm-PCR of CDR3 regions. One entry per CDR3 protein results from TCRdb running MiXCR on the multiplex PCR reads. The data hold over 650,000 distinct CDR3 sequences, with 30% observed a single time. Documented time point: persistent/refractory GD, antithyroid drugs over 5 years with positive TRAb. The TCR library was prepared using RNA isolated from PBMCs. The sample consisted of peripheral blood mononuclear cells (PBMCs), taken when the disease was refractory, from a patient treated with antithyroid drugs. The source is a female donor with Graves disease.

This clonotype has ten or more counts. The chain joins TRBV27 to TRBJ1-4; possibly TRBD1 for D (5 bases). Germline V gene lookup returns CDR1 MNHEY and CDR2 SMNVEV (reference sequence). V shed 0 bases and J shed 3 bases, with 8 bases lying between them. The CDR3 has 15 amino acids. CDR3 amino acids: CASSLSGLPNEKLFF. DNA of the CDR3: TGTGCCAGCAGTTTATCGGGACTGCCTAATGAAAAACTGTTTTTT.

This clonotype occurred many times. The V gene is TRBV28, the J gene TRBJ1-2; D possibly corresponds to TRBD1 (6 bases). The V gene lost 2 bases and the J gene lost 6 bases, with 13 bases spanning the gap. CDR1 is MDHEN and CDR2 is SYDVKM in the germline V gene. CDR3 length: 14 residues. The DNA for the CDR3 is TGTGCCAGCAGTTTACAGGGGAGCTTTAATGGCTACACCTTC. Translating it yields CASSLQGSFNGYTF.

There are a few counts of this clonotype. The genes are TRBV6-2 or TRBV6-3 and TRBJ1-1; the match to TRBD1 covers 7 bases. Looked up from germline, CDR1 is MNHEY and CDR2 is SVGEGT. Trimming took 4 bases from V and 3 from J; bases not matched to a gene: 8. CDR3 size: 15 residues. Here the CDR3 DNA reads TGTGCCAGCAGTTTTTCGACAGGGCAACACACTGAAGCTTTCTTT. Its translation: CASSFSTGQHTEAFF.

The V and J genes are TRBV18 and TRBJ2-7, with D possibly matching TRBD2 (6 bases). CDR3 length equals 16 residues. The V end lost 0 bases, the J end lost 7 bases, and 19 bases lay between the germline ends. Looked up from germline, CDR1 is KGHSH and CDR2 is LQKENI. Here the CDR3 DNA reads TGTGCCAGCTCACCACCCGGGGGACCAGCCGGGAAGGAGCAGTACTTC. Translating gives CASSPPGGPAGKEQYF.

The table lists this clonotype with a few counts. V and J are TRBV13 and TRBJ2-7; D possibly matches TRBD1 or TRBD2 (5 bases each). The CDR3 has 15 amino acids. V lost 0 bases and J 7 bases, leaving 16 bases between the germline ends. Per the germline V gene, CDR1 is PRHDT and CDR2 is FYEKMQ (reference sequence). CDR3 nucleotide sequence: TGTGCCAGCAGCTTAGGGGCAGGGAAAAGAGGGGAGCAGTACTTC. Translating it yields CASSLGAGKRGEQYF.

This clonotype came up many times. One end of the junction is discordant with germline, which a read error may explain. The chain carries TRBV28 and TRBJ1-2; D unclear. Germline lookup yields CDR1 MDHEN and CDR2 SYDVKM. The CDR3 extends over 12 amino acids. The CDR3 sequence is CASRFSAGRLSF. The CDR3 DNA sequence: TGTGCCAGCAGATTCTCGGCAGGCCGGCTCTCCTTC.

This chain joins TRBV20-1 and TRBJ2-7, with 11 bases aligning to TRBD1. V gave up 0 bases and J gave up 4 bases; unmatched junction bases: 8. This CDR3 has 16 residues. Germline lookup yields CDR1 DFQATT and CDR2 SNEGSKA (reference sequence). The CDR3 spells CSARDPRTGGSYEQYF. The CDR3 region has the DNA TGCAGTGCTAGAGATCCTAGGACAGGGGGCTCTTACGAGCAGTACTTC.

This clonotype was picked up many times. CDR3 protein: CASSSPSGELYAGYTF. CDR3 DNA: TGTGCCAGCAGTTCGCCTTCAGGGGAGCTCTATGCCGGCTACACCTTC. The chain is built from TRBV11-2 and TRBJ1-2, with D perhaps matching TRBD1 (6 bases). The CDR3 consists of 16 residues. V gave up 6 bases and J gave up 8 bases, with 25 bases separating them. Germline CDR1 reads SGHAT; CDR2 reads FQNNGV.

The gene calls are TRBV9 and TRBJ2-5; perhaps TRBD1 as D (5 bases). Trimming removed 1 base from V and 4 bases from J, with 8 bases in between. Germline-derived CDR1 and CDR2 are SGDLS and YYNGEE. The CDR3 consists of 13 residues. CDR3 amino acids: CASSVPGRETQYF. Written as DNA, the CDR3 is TGTGCCAGCAGCGTACCAGGGCGAGAGACCCAGTACTTC.

This clonotype has more than one count but fewer than ten. This chain connects TRBV27 to TRBJ1-1; TRBD1 matches 8 bases. This CDR3 has 17 residues. The germline V gene encodes CDR1 MNHEY and CDR2 SMNVEV (reference sequence). Germline trimming cut 6 bases from V and 2 bases from J; bases unmatched to any gene: 14. CDR3 amino acids: CASSVDPGSGGNTEAFF. DNA for the CDR3: TGTGCCAGCAGCGTGGACCCTGGATCAGGGGGCAACACTGAAGCTTTCTTT.

V is TRBV20-1 and J is TRBJ2-7; D possibly corresponds to TRBD2 (6 bases). This CDR3 comprises 12 residues. Germline loops: CDR1 DFQATT, CDR2 SNEGSKA (reference sequence). The V gene lost 6 bases and the J gene lost 4 bases, with 13 bases spanning the gap. CDR3 DNA: TGCAGTGCCGAAGGCGGGGATTACGAGCAGTACTTC. Encoded protein: CSAEGGDYEQYF.

This clonotype has at least ten counts. DNA of the CDR3: TGTGCCAGCAGCCCACGCCCGGATGAAAACTATGGCTACACCTTC. Its protein is CASSPRPDENYGYTF. The chain recombines TRBV7-6 with TRBJ1-2; D is unresolved. Trimming took 5 bases from V and 2 from J, leaving 15 bases between them. The CDR3 has 15 amino acids. The V gene's germline CDR1 is SGHVS and CDR2 FNYEAQ.

The chain has TRBV28 and TRBJ1-4, with 7 bases matching TRBD1. Unmatched junction bases numbered 6, after V lost 3 bases and J lost 8 bases. The germline gives CDR1 MDHEN, CDR2 SYDVKM. The CDR3 covers 14 residues. The CDR3 loop is CASSFLGGREKLFF. CDR3 bases: TGTGCCAGCAGTTTTTTAGGGGGCCGGGAAAAACTGTTTTTT. The entire variable domain, with the rest obtained from reference TRBV28 and TRBJ1-4, is as follows: DVKVTQSSRYLVKRTGEKVFLECVQDMDHENMFWYRQDPGLGLRLIYFSYDVKMKEKGDIPEGYSVSREKKERFSLILESASTNQTSMYLCASSFLGGREKLFFGSGTQLSVL.

In its sample, this clonotype was seen many times. The rearrangement joins TRBV18 to TRBJ2-5, with D hard to call. Trimming pared 8 bases from V and 5 bases from J, leaving 12 bases between. The germline V gene encodes CDR1 KGHSH and CDR2 LQKENI. The CDR3 is 12 residues long. The CDR3 nucleotides are TGTGCCAGCAGCCCCCCCGTGGAGACCCAGTACTTC. Its translation is CASSPPVETQYF.

V gene TRBV19 combines with J gene TRBJ1-5, with a weak D call TRBD1 (6 bases). V was pared by 4 bases and J by 0 bases, with 13 bases between. CDR1 is LNHDA and CDR2 is SQIVND in the germline V gene (reference sequence). The CDR3 is 16 amino acids. The CDR3 loop is CASSTLTGSSNQPQHF. The CDR3 region has the DNA TGTGCCAGTAGTACCCTTACAGGGAGTAGCAATCAGCCCCAGCATTTT.

The sample holds a few counts of this clonotype. The rearrangement joins TRBV10-2 to TRBJ2-7, with 11 bases aligning to TRBD2. The CDR3 totals 15 residues. Trimming removed 6 bases from V and 0 bases from J; junction bases left unmatched: 4. Germline V gene lookup returns CDR1 WSHSY and CDR2 SAAADI. In nucleotides, the CDR3 is TGCGCCAGCAGAGGGACTAGCGGCCCCTCCTACGAGCAGTACTTC. Residues: CASRGTSGPSYEQYF.

Concerning this clonotype: The CDR3 ends on some other residue instead of the conserved phenylalanine or tryptophan, so this is likely a read error. The chain is built from TRBV5-1 and TRBJ1-1; perhaps TRBD1 as D (5 bases). This CDR3 has 16 residues. The germline CDR1 and CDR2 sequences are SGHRS and YFSETQ. V was clipped by 2 bases and J by 3 bases, with 17 bases between them. The CDR3, as DNA: TGCGCCAGCAGCTTCTTGCAGGGCGGCAGCGACACTGAAGCTTTCCTT. Its protein product is CASSFLQGGSDTEAFL.